The 32 T cell receptor beta chains below all came from one sample that was sequenced in a study of tumor-infiltrating lymphocytes in primary liver carcinoma. TCR beta cDNA was prepared out of roughly 500 ng total RNA by means of a constant-region primer. What produced the TCR beta libraries was three nested multiplex PCR rounds using slightly modified ARM-PCR. Investigators reported that the first two PCR rounds, at around 10 cycles each, used TRBV1-TRBV30 forward primers with a C-beta reverse primer. TCRdb re-derived calls from the multiplex PCR reads in MiXCR, one entry per CDR3 protein. Of about 120,000 distinct CDR3 sequences in the sample, about two thirds were seen once. Bulk tissue was left unsorted, and RNA and DNA were co-extracted from about 20-30 mg of it. Sequencing input: tumor-adjacent normal liver tissue. These receptors were obtained from a woman aged 55-69 years with primary liver carcinoma and hepatitis B virus infection.

As to this clonotype: Relative to the germline gene, one junction end is altered; a read error may explain this. The CDR3 coding sequence is TGTGCCAACACGCAGGGCTATGGCTACGCCTTC. The encoded protein is CANTQGYGYAF. The gene calls are TRBV6-5 and TRBJ1-2, with D tentatively TRBD1 (5 bases). Germline-derived CDR1 and CDR2 are MNHEY and SVGAGI. There are 11 residues in the CDR3.

As to this clonotype: The junction and the germline gene differ at one end; a read error may be behind it. J is TRBJ2-7 and V is TRBV11-2; no clear D gene. From germline, CDR1 is SGHAT and CDR2 FQNNGV. The CDR3 has 15 residues. Here the CDR3 DNA reads TGTACCAGCAGCTTTAATCGGCGAACCTCCTACGAGCGGTACTTC. Translating it yields CTSSFNRRTSYERYF.

This clonotype occurred many times. The chain couples TRBV12-3 or TRBV12-4 to TRBJ2-7; D gene unclear. This CDR3 region has 14 residues. V was shortened by 1 base and J by 2 bases, with 9 bases between the two germline ends. The CDR3 sequence is CASSLEQPAYEQYF. DNA for the CDR3: TGTGCCAGCAGTTTAGAACAGCCAGCCTACGAGCAGTACTTC.

Points on this clonotype: A much larger clone is a single base away; this may be a read error. V gene TRBV5-1 combines with J gene TRBJ2-5; 7 bases are shared with TRBD1. The CDR3 runs to 14 residues. Germline V gene lookup returns CDR1 SGHRS and CDR2 YFSETQ. CDR3 amino acids: CASSRQGKRETQHF. As DNA, the CDR3 is TGCGCCAGCAGCCGACAGGGAAAAAGAGAGACCCAGCACTTC.

On this clonotype: Because the CDR3 is missing its conserved closing phenylalanine or tryptophan, this is likely a read error. The chain has TRBV5-5 and TRBJ2-1; D unresolved. Per germline, CDR1 SGHKS and CDR2 YYEKEE (reference sequence). This CDR3 has 13 residues. The CDR3 loop reads CVSSFYVYNEQFY. The CDR3 bases are TGTGTCAGCAGCTTTTACGTATACAATGAGCAGTTCTAC.

There are many counts of this clonotype. This chain joins TRBV4-1 and TRBJ1-5; no firm D call. CDR1 and CDR2 (germline): MGHRA, YSYEKL. V lost 0 bases to trimming and J lost 6 bases, with 9 bases between them. The CDR3 runs 14 residues. CDR3 coding DNA: TGCGCCAGCAGCCAAGAAACGAGGGTTCAGCCCCAGCATTTT. Protein sequence: CASSQETRVQPQHF.

As to this clonotype: Here the CDR3 omits its conserved ending phenylalanine or tryptophan, so a read error is the likely source. The V call is TRBV12-3 or TRBV12-4, the J call TRBJ2-7; TRBD1 matches 7 bases. This CDR3 region has 13 residues. J lost 7 bases, V lost 5 bases, and 8 bases had no gene match. In nucleotides, the CDR3 is TGTGCCAGCAGTCAAGACAGGGCGAGAGAGCAGTACATC. It translates to CASSQDRAREQYI.

This clonotype has a single count. The CDR3 ends on some other residue instead of the conserved phenylalanine or tryptophan, so this is likely a read error. The chain uses TRBV6-5 and TRBJ2-3, with TRBD2 as a possible D gene (5 bases). The CDR3 runs 14 residues. Germline V gives CDR1 MNHEY, CDR2 SVGAGI. CDR3 in amino acids: CASIILSGSDTQYL. CDR3 nucleotides: TGTGCCAGCATCATATTATCGGGGTCAGACACGCAGTATTTA.

This clonotype was detected a few times. A read error may be the cause here, since a much bigger clone is one base away. The rearrangement joins TRBV6-5 to TRBJ2-1; D is perhaps TRBD2 (5 bases). The CDR3 length is 18 residues. The V end lost 0 bases, the J end lost 4 bases, and 19 bases lay between the germline ends. Per the germline V gene, CDR1 is MNHEY and CDR2 is SVGAGI. CDR3: CASSYSRRALASYNEQFF. The DNA for the CDR3 is TGTGCCAGCAGTTACTCGAGGCGGGCCCTGGCTTCTTACAATGAGCAGTTCTTC.

Regarding this clonotype: No conserved phenylalanine or tryptophan ends this CDR3, so it is likely a read error. The chain uses TRBV4-1 and TRBJ2-1; no clear D. The germline V gene encodes CDR1 MGHRA and CDR2 YSYEKL. Trimming took 6 bases from V and 3 from J, leaving 3 bases between them. This CDR3 is 11 amino acids long. CDR3 region: CASSDYNEQFL. The DNA of the CDR3 is TGCGCCAGCAGTGACTACAATGAGCAGTTCCTC.

This clonotype is categorized as medium-sized. The genes are TRBV11-2 and TRBJ2-3; 13 bases fit TRBD2. Germline V lookup: CDR1 SGHAT, CDR2 FQNNGV. V dropped 5 bases and J dropped 4; count of bases not matched to a gene: 6. The CDR3 is made up of 16 amino acids. CDR3 sequence reads: CASSKLAGGVADTQYF. The CDR3 DNA reads as TGTGCCAGCAGCAAACTAGCGGGAGGGGTGGCAGATACGCAGTATTTT.

Worth noting for this clonotype: A read error may explain this, as a much larger clone is one base away. The V call is TRBV18, the J call TRBJ2-3, with D hard to call. The CDR3 has 12 residues. V was pared by 3 bases and J by 1 base, with 2 bases between. CDR1 KGHSH and CDR2 LQKENI come from the germline V gene. The CDR3 DNA is TGTGCCAGCTCACCGGGCACAGATACGCAGTATTTT. Its translation is CASSPGTDTQYF.

A remark on this clonotype: One end of the junction fails to match germline, which may point to a read error. The chain employs TRBV12-3 or TRBV12-4 and TRBJ2-7; 7 nucleotides match TRBD2. The CDR3 is 13 residues long. CDR3 amino acids: CASGLASGTAQYF. The DNA for the CDR3 is TGTGCCAGCGGTTTAGCTAGCGGTACCGCGCAGTACTTC.

The rearrangement links TRBV12-3 or TRBV12-4 to TRBJ1-1; no clear D. V lost 7 bases and J 3 bases, leaving 12 bases between the germline ends. The CDR3 loop spans 13 amino acids. The CDR3 nucleotides are TGTGCCAGCAACCGGCCCGGGGACACTGAAGCTTTCTTT. Protein sequence: CASNRPGDTEAFF.

The V and J genes are TRBV12-3 or TRBV12-4 and TRBJ2-1; perhaps TRBD2 as D (6 bases). Trimming stripped 8 bases from V and 3 bases from J, with 23 bases between. This CDR3 has 17 residues. Here the CDR3 reads CASGTIVAVADYNEQFF. Written as DNA, the CDR3 is TGTGCCAGCGGTACGATCGTTGCGGTAGCGGACTACAATGAGCAGTTCTTC.

A word on this clonotype: A junction boundary mismatches the germline segment, possibly from a read error. V is TRBV11-2 and J is TRBJ2-1; no reliable D call. This CDR3 has 15 amino acids. Germline V gene data show CDR1 as SGHAT and CDR2 as FQNNGV. CDR3 amino acids: CASSITRPIYNEQFF. The CDR3 nucleotides read TGTGCCAGCAGCATAACGCGACCGATATACAATGAGCAATTCTTC.

Comment on this clonotype: One end of the junction fails to match germline, which may point to a read error. The chain uses TRBV11-2 and TRBJ2-3; possible D gene TRBD2, 6 bases. Germline assignment: CDR1 SGHAT and CDR2 FQNNGV. The CDR3 consists of 15 residues. CDR3 sequence: CASNLGGTITDTQYF. In DNA, the CDR3 is TGTGCCAGCAACTTGGGCGGGACCATCACAGATACGCAATATTTT.

This clonotype was picked up many times. Compared with germline, one end of the junction differs, possibly owing to a read error. In DNA form, the CDR3 reads TGTGCCAGCACCGCCGGGATGAACTATGGCCACACCTTC. Amino acids: CASTAGMNYGHTF. The chain carries TRBV6-2 or TRBV6-3 and TRBJ1-2; D remains unclear. The CDR3 spans 13 residues. From germline, CDR1 is MNHEY and CDR2 SVGEGT.

The rearrangement uses TRBV5-8 and TRBJ1-2; 8 bases are shared with TRBD1. This CDR3 has 16 residues. The junction had 14 bases not matched to a gene; V was cut back by 2 bases and J by 8 bases. The germline CDR1 and CDR2 sequences are SGHTS and YDEGEE. The CDR3 region is CASSFDRGQGAHGYTF. Here the CDR3 DNA reads TGTGCCAGCAGCTTTGATCGGGGCCAGGGGGCGCACGGCTACACCTTC.

Points on this clonotype: One end of the junction does not line up with germline, which may come from a read error. V usage is TRBV11-2 and J usage is TRBJ1-1, with a tentative D call TRBD1 (5 bases). The CDR3 is made up of 15 amino acids. CDR1 SGHAT and CDR2 FQNNGV come from the germline V gene. CDR3 in amino acids: CTSGLDSSLNTETFF. Here the CDR3 DNA reads TGTACCAGCGGCCTTGACAGTTCCTTGAACACTGAAACTTTCTTT.

The chain combines TRBV7-8 with TRBJ1-3, with TRBD1 matching over 7 bases. V trimming: 4 bases; J trimming: 3 bases; junction bases outside the gene matches: 12. CDR1 SGHVS and CDR2 FQNEAQ come from the germline V gene. The length of the CDR3 is 17 residues. The CDR3 is CASSSNEEGARGNTIYF. In DNA, the CDR3 is TGTGCCAGCAGCTCGAACGAAGAGGGGGCACGTGGAAACACCATATATTTT.

This clonotype was counted only a few times. A single base separates this from a much larger clone, so it may be a read error. This chain joins TRBV5-1 and TRBJ2-2; 8 bases are a match to TRBD2. The V and J ends lost 6 bases and 5 bases, in that order; junction bases with no gene match: 12. The germline CDR1 and CDR2 sequences are SGHRS and YFSETQ. The CDR3 is made up of 16 amino acids. CDR3 nucleotides: TGCGCCAGCAACTCCGTAGCGGGGTCTGGGACCGGGGAGCTGTTTTTT. It yields the protein CASNSVAGSGTGELFF.

This clonotype was recorded only once. A read error may produce the germline difference seen at one junction end. This rearrangement joins TRBV11-1 to TRBJ2-2; TRBD2 is a possible D gene (5 bases). This CDR3 contains 14 residues. Per the germline V gene, CDR1 is SGHAT and CDR2 is FQDESV (reference sequence). CDR3 amino acids: CASRPSLDTWEPFF. The CDR3 nucleotides read TGTGCCAGCAGACCGAGCCTAGACACCTGGGAGCCGTTTTTT.

This sequence joins TRBV6-1 and TRBJ1-5; TRBD1 is a possible D gene (5 bases). CDR1 is MNHNS and CDR2 is SASEGT in the germline V gene. The CDR3 has 14 amino acids. V gave up 7 bases and J gave up 11 bases, with 21 bases separating them. Here the CDR3 DNA reads TGTGCCAGCAATAAAGGGGAAGGAAGCCAGGCCCAGCATTTT. Its translation: CASNKGEGSQAQHF.

The chain couples TRBV5-1 to TRBJ2-3; tentatively, D is TRBD1 or TRBD2 (5 bases each). V was shortened by 4 bases and J by 4 bases, with 16 bases between the two germline ends. The germline CDR1 and CDR2 sequences are SGHRS and YFSETQ. This CDR3 spans 15 amino acids. CDR3 in amino acids: CASSTRTFGADTQYF. The CDR3 coding sequence is TGCGCCAGCAGCACCAGGACATTCGGGGCAGATACGCAGTATTTT.

Concerning this clonotype itself: Its ends do not fully match the called genes, so a read error is possible. The chain uses TRBV6-5 and TRBJ1-2; unclear D gene. CDR1 and CDR2 (germline): MNHEY, SVGAGI. The length of the CDR3 is 13 residues. CDR3 nucleotides: TGCGCCAGCAGTTACCGGTTGGAGGATGACTACACCTTC. The encoded protein is CASSYRLEDDYTF.

In regard to this clonotype: Relative to the germline gene, one junction end is altered; a read error may explain this. This chain links TRBV5-6 with TRBJ1-5, with no clear D. Germline lookup yields CDR1 SGHDT and CDR2 YYEEEE. The CDR3 contains 15 residues. The CDR3 coding sequence is TGTGCCAGCAGCTTTCGAGATATGAACAATCAGCCACAGCATTTT. It codes for CASSFRDMNNQPQHF.

Many counts were recorded for this clonotype. V gene TRBV6-1 combines with J gene TRBJ2-1, with TRBD2 matching over 8 bases. The J segment lost 5 bases and the V segment lost 5 bases, leaving 11 bases of the junction unmatched. This CDR3 comprises 16 residues. The germline V gene has CDR1 MNHNS and CDR2 SASEGT. This CDR3 is CASSLSGGNLNNEQFF. DNA of the CDR3: TGTGCCAGCAGTTTATCGGGAGGGAATCTTAACAATGAGCAGTTCTTC.

To note about this clonotype: A read error may be the cause here, since a much bigger clone is one base away. The chain has TRBV5-1 and TRBJ2-1; 9 bases are a match to TRBD2. Germline V gene sequence: CDR1 SGHRS, CDR2 YFSETQ. This CDR3 has 17 amino acids. CDR3 bases: TGCGCCAGCAGCTCAATCACCGGGACTAGCAACTTGAATGAGCAGCTCTTC. This encodes CASSSITGTSNLNEQLF. The complete variable domain, with remaining parts taken from reference TRBV5-1 and TRBJ2-1, reads KAGVTQTPRYLIKTRGQQVTLSCSPISGHRSVSWYQQTPGQGLQFLFEYFSETQRNKGNFPGRFSGRQFSNSRSEMNVSTLELGDSALYLCASSSITGTSNLNEQLFGPGTRLTVL.

This clonotype has at least ten counts. V is TRBV6-5 and J is TRBJ1-1; D remains ambiguous. The CDR3 consists of 12 residues. The germline V gene encodes CDR1 MNHEY and CDR2 SVGAGI. V dropped 4 bases and J dropped 8 bases, with 11 bases sitting between them. CDR3 in amino acids: CASSSLLREAFF. The CDR3 DNA sequence: TGTGCCAGCAGTTCCCTGCTCCGAGAAGCTTTCTTT.

The chain is built from TRBV29-1 and TRBJ2-1; 11 bases map to TRBD2. CDR1 is SQVTM and CDR2 is ANQGSEA in the germline V gene. The V gene end was trimmed by 7 bases and the J gene end by 13 bases; junction bases not matched to a gene: 21. The CDR3 has 16 residues. CDR3 loop: CSAGGTGTSGYNAQFF. CDR3 nucleotides: TGCAGCGCTGGGGGCACCGGGACTAGCGGCTACAATGCACAGTTCTTC.

Note on this clonotype: A read error may be the cause here, since a much bigger clone is one base away. The chain carries TRBV27 and TRBJ2-7, with no clear D. CDR3 length equals 17 residues. CDR1 is MNHEY and CDR2 is SMNVEV in the germline V gene (reference sequence). Trimming pared 7 bases from V and 7 bases from J, leaving 29 bases between. CDR3 region: CASIRLGRGEGSREQYF. CDR3 nucleotides: TGTGCCAGCATTCGCTTAGGGCGAGGTGAAGGGTCTAGGGAGCAGTACTTC.